Sequencing of this T cell receptor (beta chain) was carried out in a study of graft-versus-host responses after intestinal transplantation. As for the study in general: Each recipient received anti-thymocyte globulin induction, then tacrolimus and steroids for around three years.

The table came from immunoSEQ multiplex PCR; TCRdb's copy has only in-frame clones and leaves some out. Found here are about 100,000 clones, roughly 84% of them singletons; the top ten hold 0.85% to 1%. About this clone itself: The antigen remains undetermined.

The CDR3 loop spans 15 amino acids. V was pared by 3 bases and J by 0 bases, with 11 bases between. This chain joins TRBV23-1 and TRBJ2-5; TRBD1 or TRBD2 may be the D gene (5 bases each). TRBV23-1 is identified as an open reading frame with a role that is uncertain. This clonotype originated in a human donor who was the organ donor for an intestinal transplant. The sample here was unstimulated CD4+ T cells sorted from spleen or lymph node cells, taken before transplant. CDR3 bases: TGCGCCAGCAGTCAGGGGGACCGGTACCAAGAGACCCAGTACTTC. Translating it yields CASSQGDRYQETQYF.